This TCR beta chain stems from a study of vaccination and CD4 T cells after COVID-19 (dated 2022 in TCRdb). The study in broad terms: Six males and four females were included in the convalescent cohort, with two Hispanic individuals, seven Caucasians, two Asians and one multiracial person represented. Two doses of either the Pfizer-BioNTech BNT162b2 vaccine (n=8) or the Moderna mRNA-1273 vaccine (n=2) were administered to participants. Post-COVID blood samples were collected from convalescent patients a median of approximately 100 days after diagnosis, with a range of about 30 to 161 days. Post-vaccine blood samples were obtained a median of approximately 74 days after the second vaccine dose, with a range of 14 to 241 days. The cultures were stimulated with overlapping spike peptide pools from SARS-CoV-2 and from the common cold coronaviruses HCoV-NL63, HCoV-OC43 and HCoV-229E. Control cultures received a CEFX viral epitope pool as the positive control, an HIV-1 Nef peptide pool as the negative control, or no peptide. In approximately eleven COVID-19 convalescent patients and a handful of infection-naive healthy vaccine recipients, the spike-specific CD4+ TCR repertoire before mRNA vaccination was compared with the repertoire after mRNA vaccination. At the TCR clonotype level, an earlier paper using these donors assessed memory CD4+ T cell crossreactivity between SARS-CoV-2 and common cold coronavirus spike proteins.

General findings and caveats noted by the study authors: Of the vaccine-specific clones in convalescent patients, 304 of 307, or nearly all, reacted only to SARS-CoV-2 spike and did not cross-react with common cold coronaviruses. An increase in the median number of SARS-CoV-2-reactive clonotypes from some 20 after infection to a few dozen after vaccination was observed, but the change was not found to be significant. Among the post-vaccine SARS-CoV-2-reactive clones in convalescent patients, a median approximately 86% showed up only after vaccination, which suggests vaccine-specific priming. The study included relatively few convalescent patients and did not analyze early timepoints after natural infection.

Library preparation employed PCR. DNA from cultured CD4+ T cells underwent TCR sequencing with the Oncomine TCR Beta short-read assay at the Johns Hopkins FTIC core. Genomic DNA was extracted from the cultured CD4+ T cells with the QIAamp micro DNA kit. Oncomine TCR Beta libraries from cultured CD4+ T cells were pooled using unique dual indexes and sequenced on an Illumina iSeq 100. The authors processed their data as follows. Non-productive sequences were removed, and CDR3s that did not start with C, did not end with F or W, or were shorter than 7 amino acids were discarded. The MANAFEST web application identified antigen-specific clonotypes by comparing peptide-stimulated wells against reference wells and other culture wells. To be called positive, a clone needed an FDR below 0.05, an odds ratio above 5, and a productive frequency above 0.1% in at least two of three replicate wells. A clonotype was classed as cross-reactive if the clonotype showed significant expansion both in SARS-CoV-2 spike wells and in at least one common cold coronavirus spike condition. CDR3 homology was assessed with Levenshtein distances (stringdist) and unrooted phylogenetic trees (ape) in R version 3.6.1. TCRdb passed the public sequencing reads through fastp at Q25 and MiXCR, retaining productive beta sequences. Each entry is one CDR3 protein sequence, shown with its most common DNA and genes. The V and J calls reflect TCRdb's pipeline rather than the authors' work. The sample table contains 730 or so distinct CDR3 sequences; only one count was recorded for 8% to 13% of them. The ten largest account for about 30% of the sample.

From its cysteine to its phenylalanine, the CDR3 spans 15 amino acids. Just CDR3 DNA is preserved here, 45 bases in frame from base 1. V ends up 4 bases short and J 0 bases short, with an unmatched junction base count of 4. Taken from the germline V gene (reference sequence), the CDR1 and CDR2 loops are GTSNPN and SVGIG. A note on this clonotype: There is no known antigen for this receptor. Per-base qualities were not stored, and no clone one base away is much larger.

Explained via the paper, the treatment or condition label denotes: approximately 9-day PBMC culture with coronavirus spike peptide pools or control peptides (ViraFEST assay). CD4+ T cells from unexposed donors were collected before the COVID-19 pandemic (2011-2018). The ViraFEST assay, used in the study, expanded antigen-specific T cells with peptide pools and then identified the expanded clonotypes through TCR sequencing. Each well held approximately 2 million PBMCs cultured in IMDM containing roughly 5% human AB serum and approximately 9.6 IU/ml IL-2, with 10 ug/ml peptide pools added. Half of the culture medium was replaced with fresh IL-2-containing medium on days 3 and 7. CD4+ T cells were isolated after approximately 10 days of culture through negative selection using the EasySep CD4+ T cell isolation kit. As cell numbers permitted, CD4+ T cells from unexposed donors were tested for reactivity to SARS-CoV-2 S and N and to four common cold coronavirus spike pools. PBMCs were separated from whole blood using Ficoll-Paque Plus gradient centrifugation and then either used fresh or cryopreserved at -140C. Triplicate wells were generally used for each culture condition. The leukapheresis product for the unexposed donors was obtained through commercial purchase.

The sequence derives from a human donor in good health. This chain is built from TRBV30 and TRBJ2-4, and TRBD1 matches 9 of the central bases. The source material was CD4+ T cells from blood, cultured in vitro. The encoded CDR3 is CAWNPGQGAKNIQYF. The DNA reads TGTGCCTGGAATCCGGGACAGGGAGCCAAAAACATTCAGTACTTC.